The following is a T cell receptor beta chain sequence with its context. What this receptor recognizes is not known. Within one base of it there is no much larger clone, and no base qualities were kept. The entry originates in a study of blood T cell repertoires in COVID-19 (dated by TCRdb to about 2020). Notes on the research overall: The collaborator samples originated in the United States, Italy and Spain and spanned the acute and convalescent phases of COVID-19. Nearly every sample came with metadata listing a de-identified subject ID, COVID-19 status, age in years and sex. The prospective study material was composed of cDNA or gDNA derived from T cells, B-cell-depleted T cells, or PBMCs. The repertoires were made available in a free public database intended to serve as a resource for research on the immune response to SARS-CoV-2. The samples were drawn from the first 160 participants of the ongoing ImmuneRACE study and from 1,254 subjects provided by 6 global collaborators. The dataset comprised deeply sampled blood TCRbeta repertoires from subjects exposed to, actively infected with, or recovered from COVID-19. Where available, HLA class I and class II types were obtained from metadata supplied by the sample provider rather than from assay-based typing.

The study at large found these results: How much clinical and demographic metadata was included differed by source and by participant, and the metadata was provided uncurated.

At one collaborating source in Seattle, patients were enrolled during active infection and were followed longitudinally through the course of disease. The collaborating institutions used their own protocols to collect whole blood in K2EDTA tubes. Collaborator samples were shipped for TCRbeta analysis as frozen whole blood, isolated PBMCs, or DNA extracted from either sample type. V is trimmed back by 5 bases and J by 0 bases, and the junction contains 4 bases that no gene match accounts for. CDR1 and CDR2 are drawn from the germline V gene (reference sequence): SGHKS, YYEKEE. The CDR3 has 15 amino acids, counting the end cysteine and phenylalanine. Solely the CDR3 DNA is kept, with 45 bases framed from the first base. TCRbeta CDR3 regions were amplified from genomic DNA using the immunoSEQ Assay, a bias-controlled multiplex PCR. In the paper's pipeline: Within the assay, amplification of reference gene primers was used to estimate how many nucleated cells each sample contained. To quantify the absolute abundance of each unique TCRbeta CDR3 rearrangement, sequence reads were collapsed and filtered. For each sample, productive Simpson clonality was calculated by taking the square root of Simpson's diversity index across productive rearrangements. The table comes from immuneACCESS by way of TCRdb, which keeps in-frame sequences with V and J called. Part of the clones is missing from these tables; in studies checked, under half for an unresolved V gene and the rest for unknown reasons. V, J and clone size reflect that table, while D and trimming were determined from the DNA. In all, the sample holds 200,000 or so clones, and roughly 76% of those were seen once. 12% of the sample goes to the ten largest clones.

The TCR sequence derives from a woman older than 75 with COVID-19, enrolled during active disease. The chain is encoded by TRBV5-5 joined to TRBJ2-2; 7 of the junction bases match TRBD2. The source material was peripheral blood. CDR3 sequence: CASRSGTTNTGELFF. The DNA reads as follows: TGTGCCAGCAGATCCGGGACTACGAACACCGGGGAGCTGTTTTTT.